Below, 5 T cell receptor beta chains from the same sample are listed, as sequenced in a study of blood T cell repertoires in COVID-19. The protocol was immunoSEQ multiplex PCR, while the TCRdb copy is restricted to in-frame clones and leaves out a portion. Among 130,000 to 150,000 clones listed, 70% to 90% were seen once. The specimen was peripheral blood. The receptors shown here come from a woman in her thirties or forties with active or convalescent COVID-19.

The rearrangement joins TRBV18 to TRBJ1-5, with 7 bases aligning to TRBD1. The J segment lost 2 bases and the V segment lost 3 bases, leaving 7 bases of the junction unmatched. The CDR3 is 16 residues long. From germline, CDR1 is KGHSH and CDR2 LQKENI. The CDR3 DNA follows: TGTGCCAGCTCACCGTTCATGACAGGGCGCAATCAGCCCCAGCATTTT. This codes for CASSPFMTGRNQPQHF.

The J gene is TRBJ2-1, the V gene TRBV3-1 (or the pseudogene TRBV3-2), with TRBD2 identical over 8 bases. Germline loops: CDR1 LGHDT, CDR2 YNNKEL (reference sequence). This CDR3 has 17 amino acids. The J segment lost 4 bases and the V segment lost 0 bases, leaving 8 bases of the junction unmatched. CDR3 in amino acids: CASSQETYAGGYNEQFF. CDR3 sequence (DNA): TGTGCCAGCAGCCAAGAGACTTACGCGGGGGGTTACAATGAGCAGTTCTTC.

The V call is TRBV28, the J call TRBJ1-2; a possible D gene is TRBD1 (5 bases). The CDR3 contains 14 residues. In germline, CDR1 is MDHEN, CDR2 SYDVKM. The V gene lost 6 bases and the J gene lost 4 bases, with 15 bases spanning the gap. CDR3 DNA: TGTGCCAGCAGCCTGACAGTTCTCATCTATGGCTACACCTTC. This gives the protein CASSLTVLIYGYTF.

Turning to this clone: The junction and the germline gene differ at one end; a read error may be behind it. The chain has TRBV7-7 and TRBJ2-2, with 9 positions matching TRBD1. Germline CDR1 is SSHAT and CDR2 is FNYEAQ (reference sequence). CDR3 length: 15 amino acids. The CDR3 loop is CASSQPGQGTGELFF. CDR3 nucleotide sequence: TGTGCTAGCAGCCAACCGGGACAGGGAACCGGGGAGCTGTTTTTT.

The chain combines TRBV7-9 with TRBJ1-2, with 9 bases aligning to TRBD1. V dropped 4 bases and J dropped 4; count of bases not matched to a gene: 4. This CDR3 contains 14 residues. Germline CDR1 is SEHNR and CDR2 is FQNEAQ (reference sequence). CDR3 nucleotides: TGTGCCAGCAGCTCCCGGGACAGGGCCTATGGCTACACCTTC. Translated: CASSSRDRAYGYTF.